These 8 T cell receptor beta chains share one sample of origin, sequenced in a study of blood T cells in healthy people across ages. With a J-beta primer mix and a sample-barcoded 5' primer, a second PCR ran about 6 to 11 cycles. TCRdb re-called the 5' RACE reads through MiXCR, storing one row per CDR3 protein. Seen here are about 1.4 million distinct CDR3 sequences, approximately 59% observed once, and the top ten hold approximately 7%. Source material: blood. The source is a man aged 18-30 years in good health.

The gene calls are TRBV20-1 and TRBJ2-7; weak D call: TRBD2 (5 bases). V gave up 7 bases and J gave up 3 bases, with 19 bases separating them. The CDR3 is made up of 14 amino acids. Germline loops: CDR1 DFQATT, CDR2 SNEGSKA (reference sequence). CDR3 DNA: TGCAGTGTAAAGACGGGGTCTTTCCGCTACGAGCAGTACTTC. The encoded protein is CSVKTGSFRYEQYF.

The table lists this clonotype with a few counts. This chain uses TRBV10-3 with TRBJ1-5; the D gene is possibly TRBD1 (5 bases). Trimming took off 2 bases at V and 6 bases at J, with 11 bases between the two ends. The germline CDR1 and CDR2 sequences are ENHRY and SYGVKD. CDR3 length: 14 residues. CDR3 region: CAISERGVSQPQHF. As DNA, the CDR3 is TGTGCCATCAGTGAGCGGGGGGTGAGTCAGCCCCAGCATTTT.

The chain uses TRBV6-5 and TRBJ1-2, with 7 bases fitting TRBD1. J gave up 7 bases and V 4 bases, and 6 bases lay outside the gene matches. Looked up from germline, CDR1 is MNHEY and CDR2 is SVGAGI. CDR3 size: 13 residues. CDR3 coding DNA: TGTGCCAGCAGTTCGACAGGGAGAATTGGCTACACCTTC. It encodes CASSSTGRIGYTF.

The CDR3 loop is CSARDPIEWTGGRDTQYF. CDR3 nucleotide sequence: TGCAGTGCTAGAGATCCGATCGAGTGGACAGGGGGCCGGGATACGCAGTATTTT. The V gene is TRBV20-1, the J gene TRBJ2-3; 11 bases line up with TRBD1. The germline V gene has CDR1 DFQATT and CDR2 SNEGSKA (reference sequence). V lost 0 bases, J lost 6 bases, and 14 bases stayed unmatched. The CDR3 covers 18 residues.

This clonotype has a single count. The rearrangement links TRBV4-1 to TRBJ2-2, with TRBD1 as a possible D gene (5 bases). The germline V gene encodes CDR1 MGHRA and CDR2 YSYEKL. There are 15 residues in the CDR3. V was pared by 2 bases and J by 0 bases, with 7 bases between. The CDR3 nucleotides are TGCGCCAGCAGCCAATCGACAGCGAACACCGGGGAGCTGTTTTTT. Amino acid sequence: CASSQSTANTGELFF.

In its sample, this clonotype was seen a few times. This chain joins TRBV5-1 and TRBJ2-6; D might be TRBD1 (6 bases). Germline values: CDR1 SGHRS, CDR2 YFSETQ. V was clipped by 4 bases and J by 1 base, with 9 bases between them. CDR3 size: 15 residues. The CDR3 loop is CASSPGQSGANVLTF. CDR3 in DNA: TGCGCCAGCAGCCCAGGACAGTCTGGGGCCAACGTCCTGACTTTC. The entire variable domain, with the rest obtained from reference TRBV5-1 and TRBJ2-6, is as follows: KAGVTQTPRYLIKTRGQQVTLSCSPISGHRSVSWYQQTPGQGLQFLFEYFSETQRNKGNFPGRFSGRQFSNSRSEMNVSTLELGDSALYLCASSPGQSGANVLTFGAGSRLTVL.

J is TRBJ2-7 and V is TRBV7-6; 10 bases match TRBD2. The CDR3 consists of 16 residues. Trimming at V came to 2 bases and at J to 6 bases, leaving 10 bases not matched to a gene. Germline CDR1 SGHVS, CDR2 FNYEAQ. The CDR3 sequence is CASSLTVGTSEVEQYF. CDR3 sequence (DNA): TGTGCCAGCAGCTTAACGGTCGGGACTAGCGAGGTCGAGCAGTACTTC.

V gene TRBV25-1 combines with J gene TRBJ2-3, with unresolved D. The CDR3 contains 12 residues. Trimming shortened V by 8 bases and J by 7 bases, and 13 bases separated the two germline ends. In germline, CDR1 is MGHDK, CDR2 SYGVNS. The CDR3 spells CASGSPMNTQYF. DNA of the CDR3: TGTGCCAGCGGATCTCCTATGAATACGCAGTATTTT. The entire variable domain, with the rest obtained from reference TRBV25-1 and TRBJ2-3, is as follows: EADIYQTPRYLVIGTGKKITLECSQTMGHDKMYWYQQDPGMELHLIHYSYGVNSTEKGDLSSESTVSRIRTEHFPLTLESARPSHTSQYLCASGSPMNTQYFGPGTRLTVL.